This T cell receptor (beta chain) was sequenced during a study of blood T cells in healthy people across ages. Study-wide results and caveats: What prevented conclusive comparison of naive and antigen-experienced cells was that PBMCs were unsorted.

Russia was home to the donors, healthy Caucasian individuals aged 6 to 90. They isolated at least 7 million PBMCs from each sample. A remark on this clonotype: Its antigen is unknown.

Per the germline V gene, CDR1 is SGHAT and CDR2 is FQNNGV. The CDR3 covers 14 residues. Unmatched junction bases numbered 4, after V lost 3 bases and J lost 8 bases. Primed by a sample-barcoded 5' primer and a J-beta primer mix, a second PCR proceeded for about 6 to 11 cycles. Each CDR3 protein gets one entry after TCRdb re-called the 5' RACE reads with MiXCR. In the table there are about 1.5 million distinct CDR3 sequences, approximately 43% of which are singletons. The sample comprised blood. This TCR came from a woman between 18 and 30 years old in good health. V is TRBV11-2 and J is TRBJ2-1; 10 bases are a match to TRBD2. The CDR3, as DNA: TGTGCCAGCAGCTTCACTAGCGGGACCCATGAGCAGTTCTTC. Translation: CASSFTSGTHEQFF.